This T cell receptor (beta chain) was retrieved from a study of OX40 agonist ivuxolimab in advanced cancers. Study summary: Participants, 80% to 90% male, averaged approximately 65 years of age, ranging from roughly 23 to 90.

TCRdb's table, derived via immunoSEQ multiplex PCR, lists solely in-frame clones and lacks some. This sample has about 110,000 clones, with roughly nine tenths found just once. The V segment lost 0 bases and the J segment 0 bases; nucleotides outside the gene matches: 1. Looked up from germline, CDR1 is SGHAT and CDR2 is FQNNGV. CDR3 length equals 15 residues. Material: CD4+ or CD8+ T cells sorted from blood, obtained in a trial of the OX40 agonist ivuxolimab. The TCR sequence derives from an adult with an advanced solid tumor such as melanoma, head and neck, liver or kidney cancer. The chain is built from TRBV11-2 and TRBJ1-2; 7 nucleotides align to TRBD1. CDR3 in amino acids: CASSLEGQTNYGYTF. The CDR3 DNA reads TGTGCCAGCAGCTTAGAGGGACAGACTAACTATGGCTACACCTTC.